The T cell receptor (beta chain) under discussion was sequenced for a study of cytomegalovirus exposure and HLA in healthy donors. Concerning this clone itself: Antigen unknown.

PCR employed 60 Vbeta and 13 Jbeta primers. The protocol was immunoSEQ multiplex PCR, while the TCRdb copy is restricted to in-frame clones and leaves out a portion. The sample consists of some 110,000 clones, about 81% of them appearing once. Study findings and constraints: Highest at DRB1 and lowest at HLA-C, TCR association rates differed among HLA loci in a later analysis.

This receptor was taken from a woman aged 30 to 39 in good health and CMV-seronegative. The sample taken for sequencing was PBMCs.

CDR3 residues: CASRRTSGSSYNEQFF. Written as DNA, the CDR3 is TGTGCCAGCAGAAGGACTAGCGGGAGCTCCTACAATGAGCAGTTCTTC. The chain uses TRBV4-2 and TRBJ2-1, with 13 bases fitting TRBD2. The CDR3 runs 16 residues. V was clipped by 6 bases and J by 0 bases; unmatched bases: 2. In germline, CDR1 is LGHNA, CDR2 YNFKEQ.